What follows is one T cell receptor (beta chain) and its context. This sample was included in a study of T cells after somatic rescue of genetic block. Data came from immunoSEQ multiplex PCR; TCRdb stores just in-frame clones and leaves some out. The table records 85,000 to 100,000 clones, 90% of them present only once. CDR3 size: 14 residues. Trimming cost V 5 bases and J 2 bases; bases outside gene matches: 4. The germline V gene has CDR1 LNHDA and CDR2 SQIVND (reference sequence). V and J are TRBV19 and TRBJ1-2; TRBD1 aligns across 8 bases. This TCR was sampled from a young woman. Sequencing was performed on peripheral blood mononuclear cells (PBMCs). The CDR3 here is CASSLRTGNYGYTF. The CDR3, as DNA: TGTGCCAGTAGTCTTCGGACAGGGAACTATGGCTACACCTTC.